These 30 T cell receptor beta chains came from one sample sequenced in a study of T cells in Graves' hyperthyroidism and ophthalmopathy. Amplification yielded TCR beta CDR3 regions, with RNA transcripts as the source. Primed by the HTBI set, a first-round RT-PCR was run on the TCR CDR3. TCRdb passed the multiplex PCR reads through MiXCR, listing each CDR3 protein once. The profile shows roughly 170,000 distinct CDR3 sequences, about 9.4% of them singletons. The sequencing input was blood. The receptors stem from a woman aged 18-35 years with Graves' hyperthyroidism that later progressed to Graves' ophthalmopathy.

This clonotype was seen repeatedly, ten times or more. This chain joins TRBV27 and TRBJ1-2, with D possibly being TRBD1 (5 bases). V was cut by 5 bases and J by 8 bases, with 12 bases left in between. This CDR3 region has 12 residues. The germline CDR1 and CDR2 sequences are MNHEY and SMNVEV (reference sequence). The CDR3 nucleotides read TGTGCCAGCAGTGGGCGGGACTTCGGCTACACCTTC. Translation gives CASSGRDFGYTF.

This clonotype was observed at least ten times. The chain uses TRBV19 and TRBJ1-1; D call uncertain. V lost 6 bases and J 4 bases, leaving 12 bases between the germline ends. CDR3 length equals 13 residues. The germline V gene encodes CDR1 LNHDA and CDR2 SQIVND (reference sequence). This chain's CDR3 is CASSRAVGTEAFF. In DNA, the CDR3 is TGTGCCAGTAGCCGGGCCGTTGGCACTGAAGCTTTCTTT.

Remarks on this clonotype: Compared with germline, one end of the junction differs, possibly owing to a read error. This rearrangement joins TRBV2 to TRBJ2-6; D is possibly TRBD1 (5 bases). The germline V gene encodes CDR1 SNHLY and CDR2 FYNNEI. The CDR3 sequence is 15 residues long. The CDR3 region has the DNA TGTGACAGCAGTGAGGAGAATTCTGGGGCCAACGGCCTGACTTTC. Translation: CDSSEENSGANGLTF.

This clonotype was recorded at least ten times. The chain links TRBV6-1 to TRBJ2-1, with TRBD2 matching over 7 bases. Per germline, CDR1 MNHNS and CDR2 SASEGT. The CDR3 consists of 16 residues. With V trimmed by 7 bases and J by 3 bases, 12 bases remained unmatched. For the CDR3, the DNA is TGTGCCAGCACCACTAAAGTTGGGGGGGGCTACAATGAGCAGTTCTTC. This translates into CASTTKVGGGYNEQFF.

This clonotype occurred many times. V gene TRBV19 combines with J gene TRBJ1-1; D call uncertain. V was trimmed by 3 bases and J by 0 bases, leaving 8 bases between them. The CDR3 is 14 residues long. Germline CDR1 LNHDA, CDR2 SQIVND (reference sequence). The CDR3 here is CASSIGQMNTEAFF. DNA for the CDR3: TGTGCCAGTAGTATCGGCCAGATGAACACTGAAGCTTTCTTT.

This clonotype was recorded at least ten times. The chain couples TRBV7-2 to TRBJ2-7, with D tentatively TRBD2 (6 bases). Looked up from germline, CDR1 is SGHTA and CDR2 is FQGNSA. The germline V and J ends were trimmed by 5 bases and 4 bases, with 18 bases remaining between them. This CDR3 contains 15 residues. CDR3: CASSRGTDSLYEQYF. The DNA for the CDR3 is TGTGCCAGCAGCCGCGGGACGGACTCATTATACGAGCAGTACTTC.

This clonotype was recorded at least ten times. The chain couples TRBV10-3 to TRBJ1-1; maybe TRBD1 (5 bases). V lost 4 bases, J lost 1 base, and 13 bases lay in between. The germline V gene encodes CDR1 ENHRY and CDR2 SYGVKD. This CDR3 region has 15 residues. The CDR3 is CAISGPGRPNTEAFF. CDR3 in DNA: TGTGCCATCAGTGGCCCGGGACGCCCGAACACTGAAGCTTTCTTT.

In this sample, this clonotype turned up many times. The CDR3 DNA is TGTGCCAGTAGTATATCGCATGGACAGAACTTTAACTATGGCTACACCTTC. Amino acids: CASSISHGQNFNYGYTF. The V and J genes are TRBV19 and TRBJ1-2; possibly TRBD1 for D (6 bases). CDR1 is LNHDA, CDR2 SQIVND, per germline (reference sequence). The CDR3 consists of 17 residues. V was shortened by 2 bases and J by 1 base, with 17 bases between the two germline ends.

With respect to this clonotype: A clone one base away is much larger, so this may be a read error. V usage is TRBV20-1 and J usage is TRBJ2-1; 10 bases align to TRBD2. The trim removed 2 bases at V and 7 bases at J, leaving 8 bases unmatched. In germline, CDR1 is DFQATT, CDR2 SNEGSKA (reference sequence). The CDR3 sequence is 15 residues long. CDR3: CSARSLAGDSNEQFF. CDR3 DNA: TGCAGTGCTAGATCTCTAGCGGGGGACTCGAATGAGCAGTTCTTC.

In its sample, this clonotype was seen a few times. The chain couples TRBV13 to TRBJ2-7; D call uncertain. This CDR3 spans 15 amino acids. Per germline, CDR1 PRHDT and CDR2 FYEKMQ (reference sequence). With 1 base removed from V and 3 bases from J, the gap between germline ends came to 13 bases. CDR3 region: CASSLAFTANYEQYF. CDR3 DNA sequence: TGTGCCAGCAGCTTAGCCTTTACCGCTAACTACGAGCAGTACTTC. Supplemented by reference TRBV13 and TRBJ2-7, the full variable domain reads AAGVIQSPRHLIKEKRETATLKCYPIPRHDTVYWYQQGPGQDPQFLISFYEKMQSDKGSIPDRFSAQQFSDYHSELNMSSLELGDSALYFCASSLAFTANYEQYFGPGTRLTVT.

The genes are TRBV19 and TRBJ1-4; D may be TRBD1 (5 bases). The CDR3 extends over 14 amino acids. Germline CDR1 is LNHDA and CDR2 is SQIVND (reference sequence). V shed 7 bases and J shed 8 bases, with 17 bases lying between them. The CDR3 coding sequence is TGTGCCAGTACCACAACAGCTGACAGCGAAAAACTGTTTTTT. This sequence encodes CASTTTADSEKLFF.

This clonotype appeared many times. The CDR3 protein is CASSLLSGDQPQHF. For the CDR3, the DNA is TGTGCCAGCAGCTTACTGTCAGGGGATCAGCCCCAGCATTTT. The chain employs TRBV7-2 and TRBJ1-5; a possible D gene is TRBD1 (6 bases). Between the trimmed V and J ends, which lost 2 bases and 5 bases, there was a span of 10 bases. This CDR3 is 14 amino acids long. Germline V gives CDR1 SGHTA, CDR2 FQGNSA. Combining the CDR3 with reference TRBV7-2 and TRBJ1-5 gives the whole variable domain GAGVSQSPSNKVTEKGKDVELRCDPISGHTALYWYRQSLGQGLEFLIYFQGNSAPDKSGLPSDRFSAERTGGSVSTLTIQRTQQEDSAVYLCASSLLSGDQPQHFGDGTRLSIL.

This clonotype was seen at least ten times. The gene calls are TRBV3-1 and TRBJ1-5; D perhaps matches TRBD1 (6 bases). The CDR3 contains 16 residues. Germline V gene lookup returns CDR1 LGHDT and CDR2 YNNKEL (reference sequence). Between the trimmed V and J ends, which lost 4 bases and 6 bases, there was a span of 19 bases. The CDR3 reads CASSLRRQERVQPQHF. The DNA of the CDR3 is TGTGCCAGCAGCCTTAGACGACAGGAGCGGGTTCAGCCCCAGCATTTT.

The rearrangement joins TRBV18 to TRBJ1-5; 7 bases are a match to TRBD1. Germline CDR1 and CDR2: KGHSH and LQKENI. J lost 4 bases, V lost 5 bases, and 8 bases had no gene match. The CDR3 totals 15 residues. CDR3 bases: TGTGCCAGCTCAGTCACAGGGGACGGAAATCAGCCCCAGCATTTT. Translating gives CASSVTGDGNQPQHF. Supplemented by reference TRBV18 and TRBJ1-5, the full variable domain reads NAGVMQNPRHLVRRRGQEARLRCSPMKGHSHVYWYRQLPEEGLKFMVYLQKENIIDESGMPKERFSAEFPKEGPSILRIQQVVRGDSAAYFCASSVTGDGNQPQHFGDGTRLSIL.

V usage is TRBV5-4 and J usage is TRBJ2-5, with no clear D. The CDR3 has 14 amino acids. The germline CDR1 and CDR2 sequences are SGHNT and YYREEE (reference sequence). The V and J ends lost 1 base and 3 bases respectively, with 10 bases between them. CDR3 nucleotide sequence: TGTGCCAGCAGCTTGCACAGTGCTAAAGAGACCCAGTACTTC. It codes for CASSLHSAKETQYF. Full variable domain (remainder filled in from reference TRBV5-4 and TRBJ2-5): ETGVTQSPTHLIKTRGQQVTLRCSSQSGHNTVSWYQQALGQGPQFIFQYYREEENGRGNFPPRFSGLQFPNYSSELNVNALELDDSALYLCASSLHSAKETQYFGPGTRLLVL.

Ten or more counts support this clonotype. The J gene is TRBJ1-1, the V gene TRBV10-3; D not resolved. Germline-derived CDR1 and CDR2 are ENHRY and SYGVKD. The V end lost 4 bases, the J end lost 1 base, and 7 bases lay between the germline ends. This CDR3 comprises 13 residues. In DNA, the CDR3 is TGTGCCATCAGTGCTGACGAGAACACTGAAGCTTTCTTT. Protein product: CAISADENTEAFF.

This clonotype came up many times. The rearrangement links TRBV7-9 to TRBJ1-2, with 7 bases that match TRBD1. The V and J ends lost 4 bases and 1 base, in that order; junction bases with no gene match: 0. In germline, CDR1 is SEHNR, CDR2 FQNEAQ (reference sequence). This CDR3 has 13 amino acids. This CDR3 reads CASSWDSNYGYTF. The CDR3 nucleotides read TGTGCCAGCAGCTGGGACAGTAACTATGGCTACACCTTC.

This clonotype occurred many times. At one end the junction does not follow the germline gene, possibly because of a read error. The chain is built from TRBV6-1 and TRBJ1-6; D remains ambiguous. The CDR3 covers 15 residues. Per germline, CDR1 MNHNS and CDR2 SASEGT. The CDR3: CASSEVASYNSPLHF. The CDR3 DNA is TGTGCCAGCAGCGAAGTAGCCTCCTATAATTCACCCCTCCACTTT.

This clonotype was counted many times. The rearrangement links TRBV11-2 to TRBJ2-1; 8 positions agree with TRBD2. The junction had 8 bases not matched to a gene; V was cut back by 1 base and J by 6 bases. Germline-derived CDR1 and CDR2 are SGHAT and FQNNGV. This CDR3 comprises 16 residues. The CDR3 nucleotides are TGTGCCAGCAGCTTAGTTGGCGGGGGGAACTCCAATGAGCAGTTCTTC. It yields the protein CASSLVGGGNSNEQFF.

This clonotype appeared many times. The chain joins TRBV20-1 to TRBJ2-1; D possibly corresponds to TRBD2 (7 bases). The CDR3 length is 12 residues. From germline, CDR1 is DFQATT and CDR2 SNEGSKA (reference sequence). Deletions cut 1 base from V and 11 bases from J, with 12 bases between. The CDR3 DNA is TGCAGTGCTAGAGTGGGGCGGGGGCAGCAGTTCTTC. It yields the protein CSARVGRGQQFF.

DNA for the CDR3: TGTGCCAGTAGTATTCATGAGGGCCTGGGGGAGACCCAGTACTTC. It translates to CASSIHEGLGETQYF. The V call is TRBV19, the J call TRBJ2-5; D may be TRBD2 (5 bases). This CDR3 is 15 amino acids long. V lost 3 bases to trimming and J lost 5 bases, with 16 bases between them. Per germline, CDR1 LNHDA and CDR2 SQIVND (reference sequence).

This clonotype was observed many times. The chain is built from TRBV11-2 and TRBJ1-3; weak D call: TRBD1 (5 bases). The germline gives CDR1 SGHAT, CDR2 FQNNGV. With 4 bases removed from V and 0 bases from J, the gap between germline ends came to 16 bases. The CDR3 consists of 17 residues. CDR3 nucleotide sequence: TGTGCCAGCAGCTCGACGCGCATACAGGACTCTGGAAACACCATATATTTT. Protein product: CASSSTRIQDSGNTIYF.

The DNA of the CDR3 is TGTGCCAGCAGCTTGGTAGCGGTGAGCTCCTACGAGCAGTACTTC. Residues: CASSLVAVSSYEQYF. This chain uses TRBV5-6 with TRBJ2-7, with TRBD2 as a possible D gene (6 bases). V lost 0 bases to trimming and J lost 0 bases, with 10 bases between them. The CDR3 sequence is 15 residues long. Germline CDR1 and CDR2: SGHDT and YYEEEE.

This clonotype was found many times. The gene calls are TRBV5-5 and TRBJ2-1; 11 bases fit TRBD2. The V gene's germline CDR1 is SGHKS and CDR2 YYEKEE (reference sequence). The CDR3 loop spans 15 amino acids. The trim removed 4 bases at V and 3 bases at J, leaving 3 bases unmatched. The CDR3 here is CASSLGLADYNEQFF. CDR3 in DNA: TGTGCCAGCAGCCTGGGACTAGCGGACTACAATGAGCAGTTCTTC.

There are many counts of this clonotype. CDR3 nucleotide sequence: TGCAGTGCCCCAAGAGGGTCTGAGCAGTTCTTC. It encodes CSAPRGSEQFF. The gene calls are TRBV20-1 and TRBJ2-1; maybe TRBD2 (5 bases). Per germline, CDR1 DFQATT and CDR2 SNEGSKA (reference sequence). The CDR3 covers 11 residues. V was pared by 6 bases and J by 9 bases, with 12 bases between.

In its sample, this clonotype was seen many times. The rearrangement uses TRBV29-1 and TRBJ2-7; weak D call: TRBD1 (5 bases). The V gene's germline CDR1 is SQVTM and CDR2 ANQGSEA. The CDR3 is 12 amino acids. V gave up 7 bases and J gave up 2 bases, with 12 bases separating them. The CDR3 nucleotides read TGCAGCGCCGCGACAGAACCCTACGAGCAGTACTTC. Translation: CSAATEPYEQYF.

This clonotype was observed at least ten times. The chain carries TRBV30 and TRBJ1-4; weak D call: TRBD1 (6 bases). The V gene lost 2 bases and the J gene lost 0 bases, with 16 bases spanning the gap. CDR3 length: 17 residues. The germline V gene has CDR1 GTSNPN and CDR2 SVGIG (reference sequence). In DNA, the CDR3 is TGTGCCTGGAGTTCGCGACAGGCCCCCTCAACTAATGAAAAACTGTTTTTT. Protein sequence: CAWSSRQAPSTNEKLFF.

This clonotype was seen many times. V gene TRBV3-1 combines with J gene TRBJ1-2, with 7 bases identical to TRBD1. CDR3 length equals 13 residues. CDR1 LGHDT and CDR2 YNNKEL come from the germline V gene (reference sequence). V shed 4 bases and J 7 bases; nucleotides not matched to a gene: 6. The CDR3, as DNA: TGTGCCAGCAGCCTAACAGGGGATGTTGGCTACACCTTC. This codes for CASSLTGDVGYTF.

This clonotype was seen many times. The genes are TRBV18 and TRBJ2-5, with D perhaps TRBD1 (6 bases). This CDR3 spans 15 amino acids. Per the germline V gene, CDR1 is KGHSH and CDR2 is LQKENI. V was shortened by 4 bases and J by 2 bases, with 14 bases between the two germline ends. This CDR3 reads CASSRPGTHQETQYF. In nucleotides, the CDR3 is TGTGCCAGCTCACGACCCGGGACACATCAAGAGACCCAGTACTTC.

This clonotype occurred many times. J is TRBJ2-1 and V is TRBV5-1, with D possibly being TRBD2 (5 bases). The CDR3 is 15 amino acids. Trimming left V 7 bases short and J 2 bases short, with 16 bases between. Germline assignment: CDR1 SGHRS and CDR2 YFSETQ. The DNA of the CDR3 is TGCGCCAGCGGCCTGGGGAGTCGGACCTACAATGAGCAGTTCTTC. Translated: CASGLGSRTYNEQFF.